This TCR beta chain is drawn from a study of blood T cell repertoires in COVID-19. Whole-study context: From the United States, Italy and Spain came samples of acute and convalescent COVID-19. T cells, B-cell-depleted T cells, or PBMCs supplied cDNA or gDNA.

Between the trimmed V and J ends, which lost 3 bases and 1 base, there was a span of 5 bases. The CDR3 contains 13 residues. CDR1 is KGHSH, CDR2 LQKENI, per germline. In the original workflow: Reference gene primer amplification yielded estimated nucleated cell counts. Clones were sequenced by immunoSEQ multiplex PCR, and TCRdb holds only the in-frame ones, with some missing. V and J calls and clone size come straight from that table; D and trimming were deduced from the DNA. Among around 65,000 clones, approximately 75% were seen once, and the ten largest hold roughly 48%. The chain is built from TRBV18 and TRBJ2-3; D remains unclear. The source material was peripheral blood. The TCR sequence derives from a human donor in a cohort sampled during active COVID-19. The CDR3 region is CASSPYGTDTQYF. The CDR3, as DNA: TGTGCCAGCTCACCCTACGGCACAGATACGCAGTATTTT.